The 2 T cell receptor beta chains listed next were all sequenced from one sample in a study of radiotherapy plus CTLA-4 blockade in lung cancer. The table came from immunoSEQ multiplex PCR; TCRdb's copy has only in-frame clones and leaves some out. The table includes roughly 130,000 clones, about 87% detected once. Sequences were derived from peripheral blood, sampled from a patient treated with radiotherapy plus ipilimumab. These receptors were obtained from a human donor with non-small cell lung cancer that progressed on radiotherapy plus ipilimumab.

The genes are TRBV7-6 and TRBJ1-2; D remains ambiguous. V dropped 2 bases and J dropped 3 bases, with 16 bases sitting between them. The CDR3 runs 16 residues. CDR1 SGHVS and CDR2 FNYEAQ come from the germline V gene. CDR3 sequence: CASSLFPPNVDYGYTF. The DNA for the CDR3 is TGTGCCAGCAGCTTATTCCCTCCCAACGTGGACTATGGCTACACCTTC.

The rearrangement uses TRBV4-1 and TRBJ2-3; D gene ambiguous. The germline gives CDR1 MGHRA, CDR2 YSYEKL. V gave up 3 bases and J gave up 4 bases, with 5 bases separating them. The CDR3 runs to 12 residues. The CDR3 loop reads CASSHPADTQYF. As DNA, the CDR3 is TGCGCCAGCAGCCATCCGGCAGATACGCAGTATTTT.